Below are 5 T cell receptor beta chains sequenced from a single sample in a study of STAT5B mutations in CD4+ large granular lymphocyte leukemia. Sequenced by immunoSEQ multiplex PCR; TCRdb stores in-frame clones only, minus some. The sample lists 30,000 or so clones; 65% to 80% were seen once. The sequencing sample was made of CD4+ T cells from blood buffy coats. The receptors come from a human donor in good health.

This clone was seen once. The chain recombines TRBV6-4 with TRBJ1-1; D is undetermined. V shed 2 bases and J shed 2 bases, with 6 bases lying between them. Germline CDR1 is MRHNA and CDR2 is SNTAGT. The CDR3 has 13 residues. The CDR3 loop reads CASSDRDNTEAFF. DNA of the CDR3: TGTGCCAGCAGTGACAGAGATAACACTGAAGCTTTCTTT.

The chain is built from TRBV19 and TRBJ1-5; no definite D call. V was shortened by 3 bases and J by 6 bases, with 12 bases between the two germline ends. Germline V CDR1 and CDR2: LNHDA, SQIVND (reference sequence). The CDR3 runs to 14 residues. This CDR3 reads CASSIGRSGQPQHF. DNA of the CDR3: TGTGCCAGTAGTATCGGCAGATCGGGTCAGCCCCAGCATTTT.

This sequence joins TRBV7-2 and TRBJ2-5; TRBD1 aligns across 7 bases. The germline gives CDR1 SGHTA, CDR2 FQGNSA. Trimming at V came to 5 bases and at J to 4 bases, leaving 7 bases not matched to a gene. The length of the CDR3 is 14 residues. Here the CDR3 DNA reads TGTGCCAGCAGCCCCCGACAGGGTCGAGAGACCCAGTACTTC. It yields the protein CASSPRQGRETQYF. Full variable domain (remainder filled in from reference TRBV7-2 and TRBJ2-5): GAGVSQSPSNKVTEKGKDVELRCDPISGHTALYWYRQSLGQGLEFLIYFQGNSAPDKSGLPSDRFSAERTGGSVSTLTIQRTQQEDSAVYLCASSPRQGRETQYFGPGTRLLVL.

The chain is built from TRBV7-2 and TRBJ2-2; D is ambiguous. V shed 1 base and J shed 6 bases, with 6 bases lying between them. Germline loops: CDR1 SGHTA, CDR2 FQGNSA. This CDR3 region has 13 residues. CDR3 DNA: TGTGCCAGCAGCTTAGAGGTTGCCGGGGAGCTGTTTTTT. Translation gives CASSLEVAGELFF.

To note about this clone: Distinct nucleotide sequences in the sample also encode this CDR3. This chain connects TRBV28 to TRBJ2-7, with D perhaps matching TRBD1 or TRBD2 (5 bases each). V was trimmed by 4 bases and J by 2 bases, leaving 15 bases between them. CDR1 and CDR2 from the germline V gene are MDHEN and SYDVKM. The CDR3 extends over 15 amino acids. The DNA for the CDR3 is TGTGCCAGCAGTTACCCTCGGGACGGCCCCTACGAGCAGTACTTC. Translating gives CASSYPRDGPYEQYF.